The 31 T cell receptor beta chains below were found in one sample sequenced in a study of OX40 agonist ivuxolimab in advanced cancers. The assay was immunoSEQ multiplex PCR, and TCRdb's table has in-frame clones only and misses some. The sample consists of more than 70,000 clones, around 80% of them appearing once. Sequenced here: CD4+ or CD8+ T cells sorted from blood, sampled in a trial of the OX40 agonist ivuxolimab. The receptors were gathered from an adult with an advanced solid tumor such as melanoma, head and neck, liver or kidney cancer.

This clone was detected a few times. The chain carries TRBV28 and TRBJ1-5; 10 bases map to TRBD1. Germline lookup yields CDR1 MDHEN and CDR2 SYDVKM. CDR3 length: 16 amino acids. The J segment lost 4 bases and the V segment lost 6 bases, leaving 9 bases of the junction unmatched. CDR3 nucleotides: TGTGCCAGCAGCAGACGGGGACAGGGGAGAAATCAGCCCCAGCATTTT. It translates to CASSRRGQGRNQPQHF.

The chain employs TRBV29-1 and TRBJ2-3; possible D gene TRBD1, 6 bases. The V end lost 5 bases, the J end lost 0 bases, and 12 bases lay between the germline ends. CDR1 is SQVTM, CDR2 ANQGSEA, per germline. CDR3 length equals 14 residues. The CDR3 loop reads CSVRDNLSTDTQYF. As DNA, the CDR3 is TGCAGCGTTAGGGACAACCTGAGCACAGATACGCAGTATTTT.

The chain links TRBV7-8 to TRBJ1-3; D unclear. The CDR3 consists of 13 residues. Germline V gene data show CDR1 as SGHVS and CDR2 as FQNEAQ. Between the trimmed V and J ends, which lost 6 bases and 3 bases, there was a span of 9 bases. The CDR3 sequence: CASRWADGNTIYF. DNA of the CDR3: TGTGCCAGCAGATGGGCAGATGGAAACACCATATATTTT.

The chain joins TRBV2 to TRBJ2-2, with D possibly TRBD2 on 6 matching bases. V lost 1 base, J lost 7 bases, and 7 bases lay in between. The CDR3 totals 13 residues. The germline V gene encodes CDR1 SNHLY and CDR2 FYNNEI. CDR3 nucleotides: TGTGCCAGCAGTGAAGTCGGGAGCGGGGAGCTGTTTTTT. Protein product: CASSEVGSGELFF.

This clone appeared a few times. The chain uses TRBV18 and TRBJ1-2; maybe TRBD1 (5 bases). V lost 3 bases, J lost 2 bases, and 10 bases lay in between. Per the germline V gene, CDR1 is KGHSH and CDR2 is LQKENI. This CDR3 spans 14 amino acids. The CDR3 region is CASSPGTTNYGYTF. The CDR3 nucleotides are TGTGCCAGCTCACCCGGGACTACAAACTATGGCTACACCTTC. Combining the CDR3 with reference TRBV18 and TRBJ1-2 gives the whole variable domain NAGVMQNPRHLVRRRGQEARLRCSPMKGHSHVYWYRQLPEEGLKFMVYLQKENIIDESGMPKERFSAEFPKEGPSILRIQQVVRGDSAAYFCASSPGTTNYGYTFGSGTRLTVV.

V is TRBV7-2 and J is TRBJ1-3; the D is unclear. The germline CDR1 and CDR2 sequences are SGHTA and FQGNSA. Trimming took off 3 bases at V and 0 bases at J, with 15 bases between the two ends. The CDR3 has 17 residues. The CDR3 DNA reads TGTGCCAGCAGCTTCCTATCGGGGTTTAGCTCTGGAAACACCATATATTTT. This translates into CASSFLSGFSSGNTIYF.

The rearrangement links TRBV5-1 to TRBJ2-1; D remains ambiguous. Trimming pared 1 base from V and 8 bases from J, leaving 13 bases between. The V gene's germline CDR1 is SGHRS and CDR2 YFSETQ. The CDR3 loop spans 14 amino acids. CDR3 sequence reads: CASSLRSVTYEQFF. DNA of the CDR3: TGCGCCAGCAGCTTGAGGTCAGTAACTTATGAGCAGTTCTTC.

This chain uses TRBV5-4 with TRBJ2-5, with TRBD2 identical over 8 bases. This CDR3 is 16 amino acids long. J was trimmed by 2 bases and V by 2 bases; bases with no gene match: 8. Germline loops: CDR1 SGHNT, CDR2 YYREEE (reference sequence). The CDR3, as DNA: TGTGCCAGCAGCTTAGGACTAGCCACCGGGCAAGAGACCCAGTACTTC. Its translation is CASSLGLATGQETQYF.

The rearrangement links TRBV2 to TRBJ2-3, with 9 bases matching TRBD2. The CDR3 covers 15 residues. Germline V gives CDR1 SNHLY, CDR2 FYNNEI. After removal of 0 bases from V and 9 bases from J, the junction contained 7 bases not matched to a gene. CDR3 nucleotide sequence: TGTGCCAGCAGTGAAGCGGGTCAAGCGGGAGGCACGCAGTATTTT. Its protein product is CASSEAGQAGGTQYF.

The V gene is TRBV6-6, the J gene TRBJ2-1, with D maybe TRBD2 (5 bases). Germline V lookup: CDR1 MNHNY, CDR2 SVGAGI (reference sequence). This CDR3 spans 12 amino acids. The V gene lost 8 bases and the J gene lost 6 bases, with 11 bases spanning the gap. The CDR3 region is CASGRGFNEQFF. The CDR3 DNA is TGTGCCAGCGGGCGAGGGTTCAATGAGCAGTTCTTC.

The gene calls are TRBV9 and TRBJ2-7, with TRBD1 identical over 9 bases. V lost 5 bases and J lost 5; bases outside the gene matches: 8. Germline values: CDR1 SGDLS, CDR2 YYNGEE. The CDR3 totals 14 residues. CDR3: CASRRDREGDEQYF. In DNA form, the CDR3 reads TGTGCCAGCAGGAGGGACAGGGAGGGAGACGAGCAGTACTTC.

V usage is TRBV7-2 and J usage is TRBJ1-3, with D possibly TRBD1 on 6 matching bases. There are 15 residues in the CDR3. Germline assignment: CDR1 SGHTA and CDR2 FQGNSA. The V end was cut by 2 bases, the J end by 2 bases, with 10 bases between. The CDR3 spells CASSLRAGAGNTIYF. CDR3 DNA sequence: TGTGCCAGCAGCTTACGGGCAGGGGCTGGAAACACCATATATTTT.

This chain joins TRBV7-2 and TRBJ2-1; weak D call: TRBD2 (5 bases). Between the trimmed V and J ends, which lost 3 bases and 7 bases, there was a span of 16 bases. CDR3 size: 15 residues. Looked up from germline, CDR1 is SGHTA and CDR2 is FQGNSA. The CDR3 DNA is TGTGCCAGCAGCTTCGCCGGGCTAGCCCAAAATGAGCAGTTCTTC. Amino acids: CASSFAGLAQNEQFF.

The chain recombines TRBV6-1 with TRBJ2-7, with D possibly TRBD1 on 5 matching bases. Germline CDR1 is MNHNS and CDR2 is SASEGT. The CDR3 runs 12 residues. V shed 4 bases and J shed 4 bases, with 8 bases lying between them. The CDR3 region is CASSADRYEQYF. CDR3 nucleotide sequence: TGTGCCAGCAGTGCTGACAGATACGAGCAGTACTTC.

The CDR3: CASSKTGQNYGYTF. In nucleotides, the CDR3 is TGTGCCAGCAGTAAGACGGGACAGAACTATGGCTACACCTTC. The chain has TRBV6-5 and TRBJ1-2; 7 bases are shared with TRBD1. With V trimmed by 5 bases and J by 2 bases, 5 bases remained unmatched. The CDR3 has 14 residues. Germline CDR1 and CDR2: MNHEY and SVGAGI.

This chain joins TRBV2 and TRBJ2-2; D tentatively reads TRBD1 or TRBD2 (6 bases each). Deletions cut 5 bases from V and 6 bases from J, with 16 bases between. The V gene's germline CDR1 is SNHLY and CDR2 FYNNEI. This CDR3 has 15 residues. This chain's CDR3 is CASSQWGALAGELFF. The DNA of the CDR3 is TGTGCCAGCAGTCAATGGGGGGCCTTGGCCGGGGAGCTGTTTTTT.

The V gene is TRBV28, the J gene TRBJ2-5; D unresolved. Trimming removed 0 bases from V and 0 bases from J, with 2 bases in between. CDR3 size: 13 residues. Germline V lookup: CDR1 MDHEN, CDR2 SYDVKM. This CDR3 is CASSLWDQETQYF. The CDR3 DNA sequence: TGTGCCAGCAGTTTATGGGACCAAGAGACCCAGTACTTC.

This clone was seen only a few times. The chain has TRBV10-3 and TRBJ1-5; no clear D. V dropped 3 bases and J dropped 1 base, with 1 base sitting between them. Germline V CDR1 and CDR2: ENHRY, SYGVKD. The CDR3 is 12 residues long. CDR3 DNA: TGTGCCATCAGTGACAGCAATCAGCCCCAGCATTTT. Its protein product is CAISDSNQPQHF.

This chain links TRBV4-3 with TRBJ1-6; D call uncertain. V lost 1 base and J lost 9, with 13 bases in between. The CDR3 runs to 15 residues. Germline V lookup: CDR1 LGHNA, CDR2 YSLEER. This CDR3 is CASSQGSMVGSPLHF. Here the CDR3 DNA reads TGCGCCAGCAGCCAAGGATCCATGGTCGGTTCACCCCTCCACTTT.

The CDR3 DNA follows: TGCGCCAGCAGCCACACGCCAGGGTCGGATAATTCACCCCTCCACTTT. It translates to CASSHTPGSDNSPLHF. This chain connects TRBV4-3 to TRBJ1-6, with a weak D call TRBD1 (5 bases). In germline, CDR1 is LGHNA, CDR2 YSLEER. V was shortened by 3 bases and J by 5 bases, with 14 bases between the two germline ends. The CDR3 spans 16 residues.

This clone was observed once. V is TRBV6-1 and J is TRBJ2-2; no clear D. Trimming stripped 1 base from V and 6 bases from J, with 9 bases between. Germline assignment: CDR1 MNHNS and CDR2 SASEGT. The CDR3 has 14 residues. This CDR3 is CASSEVLYSGELFF. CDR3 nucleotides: TGTGCCAGCAGTGAAGTGCTCTACTCCGGGGAGCTGTTTTTT.

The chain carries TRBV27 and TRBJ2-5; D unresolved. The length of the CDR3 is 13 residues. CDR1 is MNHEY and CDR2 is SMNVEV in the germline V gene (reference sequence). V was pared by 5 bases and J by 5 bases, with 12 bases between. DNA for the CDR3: TGTGCCAGCAGTCCCCGGACGTGGGAGACCCAGTACTTC. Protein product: CASSPRTWETQYF.

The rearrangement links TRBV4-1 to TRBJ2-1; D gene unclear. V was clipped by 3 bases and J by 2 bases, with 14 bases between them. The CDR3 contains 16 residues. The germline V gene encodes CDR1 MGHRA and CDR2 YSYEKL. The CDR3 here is CASSQPRESAYNEQFF. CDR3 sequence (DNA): TGCGCCAGCAGCCAGCCCCGAGAGTCGGCCTACAATGAGCAGTTCTTC.

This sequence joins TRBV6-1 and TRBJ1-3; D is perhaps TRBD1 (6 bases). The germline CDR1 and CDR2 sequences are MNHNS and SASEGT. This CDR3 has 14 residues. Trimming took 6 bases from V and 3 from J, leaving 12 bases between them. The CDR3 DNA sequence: TGTGCCAGCAGGCAGCGCAGGGGTGGAAACACCATATATTTT. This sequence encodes CASRQRRGGNTIYF.

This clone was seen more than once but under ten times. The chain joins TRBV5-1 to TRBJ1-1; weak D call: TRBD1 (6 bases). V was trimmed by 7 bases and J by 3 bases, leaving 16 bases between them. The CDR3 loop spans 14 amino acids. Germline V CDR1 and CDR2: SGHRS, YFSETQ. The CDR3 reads CASGKQGKDTEAFF. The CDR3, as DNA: TGCGCCAGCGGTAAACAGGGTAAGGACACTGAAGCTTTCTTT.

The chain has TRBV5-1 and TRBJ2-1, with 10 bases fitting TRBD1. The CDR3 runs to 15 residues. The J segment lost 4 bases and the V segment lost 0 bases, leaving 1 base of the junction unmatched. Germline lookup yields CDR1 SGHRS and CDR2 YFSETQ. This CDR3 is CASSLGQGAYNEQFF. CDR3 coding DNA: TGCGCCAGCAGCTTGGGACAGGGGGCGTACAATGAGCAGTTCTTC.

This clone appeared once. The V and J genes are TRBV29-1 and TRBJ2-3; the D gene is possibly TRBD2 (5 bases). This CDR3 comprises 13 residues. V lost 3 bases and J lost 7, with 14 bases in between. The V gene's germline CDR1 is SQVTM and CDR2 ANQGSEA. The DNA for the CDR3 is TGCAGCGTTGACAAGGCCCGCGGGTATACGCAGTATTTT. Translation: CSVDKARGYTQYF.

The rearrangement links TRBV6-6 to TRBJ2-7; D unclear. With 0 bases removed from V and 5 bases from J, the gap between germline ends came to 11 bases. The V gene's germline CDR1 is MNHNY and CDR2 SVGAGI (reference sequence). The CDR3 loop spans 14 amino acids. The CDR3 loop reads CASSYSLMSNEQYF. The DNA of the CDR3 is TGTGCCAGCAGTTACTCTCTTATGTCCAACGAGCAGTACTTC.

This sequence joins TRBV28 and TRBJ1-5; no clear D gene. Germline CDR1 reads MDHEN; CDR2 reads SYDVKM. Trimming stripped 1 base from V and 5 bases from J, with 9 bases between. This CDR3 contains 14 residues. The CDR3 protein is CASSLSQVDQPQHF. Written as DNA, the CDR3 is TGTGCCAGCAGTTTATCCCAGGTTGATCAGCCCCAGCATTTT.

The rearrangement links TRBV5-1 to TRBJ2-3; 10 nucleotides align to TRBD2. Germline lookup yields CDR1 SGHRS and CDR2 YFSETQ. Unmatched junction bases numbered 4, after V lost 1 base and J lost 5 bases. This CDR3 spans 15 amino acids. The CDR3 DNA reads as TGCGCCAGCAGCTTGTTGGCTAGCGGGGGAGATACGCAGTATTTT. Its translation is CASSLLASGGDTQYF.

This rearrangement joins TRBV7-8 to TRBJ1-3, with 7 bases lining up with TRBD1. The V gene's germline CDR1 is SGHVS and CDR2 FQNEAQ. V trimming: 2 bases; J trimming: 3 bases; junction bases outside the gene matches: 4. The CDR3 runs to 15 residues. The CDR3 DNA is TGTGCCAGCAGCTTAAGGGACAGCCATGGAAACACCATATATTTT. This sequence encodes CASSLRDSHGNTIYF.